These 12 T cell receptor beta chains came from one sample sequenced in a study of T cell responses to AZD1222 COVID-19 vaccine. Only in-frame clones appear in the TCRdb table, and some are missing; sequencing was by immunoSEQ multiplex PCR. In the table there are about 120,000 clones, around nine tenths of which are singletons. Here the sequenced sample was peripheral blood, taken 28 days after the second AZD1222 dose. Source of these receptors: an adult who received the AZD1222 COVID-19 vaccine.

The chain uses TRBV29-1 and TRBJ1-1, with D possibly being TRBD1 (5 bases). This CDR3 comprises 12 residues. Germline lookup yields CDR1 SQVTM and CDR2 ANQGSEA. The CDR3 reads CGGERMNTEAFF. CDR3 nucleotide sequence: TGCGGAGGGGAGCGTATGAACACTGAAGCTTTCTTT.

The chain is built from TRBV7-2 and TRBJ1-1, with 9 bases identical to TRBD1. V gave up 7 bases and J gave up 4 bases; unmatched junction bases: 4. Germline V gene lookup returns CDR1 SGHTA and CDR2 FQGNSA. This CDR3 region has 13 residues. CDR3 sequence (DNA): TGTGCCAGCACTCTGACAGGGGGCACTGAAGCTTTCTTT. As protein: CASTLTGGTEAFF.

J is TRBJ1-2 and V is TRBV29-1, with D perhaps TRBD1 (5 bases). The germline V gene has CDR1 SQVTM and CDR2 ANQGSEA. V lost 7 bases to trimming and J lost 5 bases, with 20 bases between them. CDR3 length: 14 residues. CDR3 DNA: TGCAGCGCCCTGTCAGACAGCGGGTCTTATGGCTACACCTTC. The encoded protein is CSALSDSGSYGYTF.

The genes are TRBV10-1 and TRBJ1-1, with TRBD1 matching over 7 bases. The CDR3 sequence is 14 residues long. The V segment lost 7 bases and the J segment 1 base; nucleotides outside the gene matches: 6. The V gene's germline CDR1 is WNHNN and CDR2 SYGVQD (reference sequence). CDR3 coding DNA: TGCGCCAGCAACCCGGACAGGAAGAACACTGAAGCTTTCTTT. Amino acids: CASNPDRKNTEAFF.

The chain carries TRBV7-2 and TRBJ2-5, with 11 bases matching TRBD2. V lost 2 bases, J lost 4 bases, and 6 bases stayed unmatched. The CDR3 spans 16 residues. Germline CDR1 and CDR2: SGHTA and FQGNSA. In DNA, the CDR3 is TGTGCCAGCAGCTTACTAGCGGGGGGTTTTCCAGAGACCCAGTACTTC. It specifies CASSLLAGGFPETQYF.

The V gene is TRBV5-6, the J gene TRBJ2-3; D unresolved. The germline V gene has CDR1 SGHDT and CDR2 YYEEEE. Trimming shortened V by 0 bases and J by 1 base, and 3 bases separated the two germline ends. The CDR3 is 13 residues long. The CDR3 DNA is TGTGCCAGCAGCTTGGAGCGCACAGATACGCAGTATTTT. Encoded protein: CASSLERTDTQYF.

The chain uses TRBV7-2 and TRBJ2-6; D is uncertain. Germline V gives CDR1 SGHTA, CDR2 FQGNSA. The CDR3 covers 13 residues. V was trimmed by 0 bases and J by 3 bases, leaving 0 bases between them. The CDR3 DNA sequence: TGTGCCAGCAGCTTAGCTGGGGCCAACGTCCTGACTTTC. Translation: CASSLAGANVLTF.

The CDR3 region has the DNA TGTGCCAGCAGCCAAGTTCTATTGACAGGCAGGTTAGAGACCCAGTACTTC. This gives the protein CASSQVLLTGRLETQYF. This chain joins TRBV3-1 (or the pseudogene TRBV3-2) and TRBJ2-5; tentative D call: TRBD1 (6 bases). The V end lost 1 base, the J end lost 4 bases, and 19 bases lay between the germline ends. Germline loops: CDR1 LGHDT, CDR2 YNNKEL (reference sequence). This CDR3 has 17 amino acids.

This CDR3 reads CASSSENEQFF. The CDR3 DNA reads TGTGCCAGCAGCTCGGAGAATGAGCAGTTCTTC. The J gene is TRBJ2-1, the V gene TRBV12-3 or TRBV12-4; D remains unclear. V was clipped by 6 bases and J by 7 bases, with 7 bases between them. The CDR3 is made up of 11 amino acids.

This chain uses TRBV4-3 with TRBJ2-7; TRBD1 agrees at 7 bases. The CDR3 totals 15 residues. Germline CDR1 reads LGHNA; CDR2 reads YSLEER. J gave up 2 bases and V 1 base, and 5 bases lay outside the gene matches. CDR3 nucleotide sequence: TGCGCCAGCAGCCAAGGCACAGGGGAGACCTACGAGCAGTACTTC. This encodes CASSQGTGETYEQYF.

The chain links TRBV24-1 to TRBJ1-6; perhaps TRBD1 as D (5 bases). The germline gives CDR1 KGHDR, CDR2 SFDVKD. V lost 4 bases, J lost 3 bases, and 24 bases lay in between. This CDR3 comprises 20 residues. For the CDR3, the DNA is TGTGCCACCAGTGACCACGGGCCAAGACAGCCCTATAGCTATAATTCACCCCTCCACTTT. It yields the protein CATSDHGPRQPYSYNSPLHF.

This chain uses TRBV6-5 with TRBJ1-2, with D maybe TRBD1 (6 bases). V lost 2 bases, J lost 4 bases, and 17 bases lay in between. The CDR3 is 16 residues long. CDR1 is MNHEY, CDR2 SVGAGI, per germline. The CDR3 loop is CASSYAPRGASYGYTF. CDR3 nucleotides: TGTGCCAGCAGTTACGCGCCAAGGGGGGCAAGCTATGGCTACACCTTC.